The entry below describes one TCR beta chain. This sample was taken from a study of T-cell reconstitution after alpha-beta-depleted transplantation in children. Unique molecular identifiers were incorporated when the TCRbeta library was constructed. TCRdb re-derived calls from the PCR reads in MiXCR, one entry per CDR3 protein. The repertoire consists of about 540,000 distinct CDR3 sequences, with 18% occurring once and the leading ten covering roughly 3.3%. Per germline, CDR1 SQVTM and CDR2 ANQGSEA. CDR3 length equals 16 residues. Germline trimming cut 8 bases from V and 2 bases from J; bases unmatched to any gene: 17.

The sequence derives from a human donor who donated a stem cell graft to a child with acute lymphoblastic leukemia. The gene calls are TRBV29-1 and TRBJ2-5; 7 positions agree with TRBD2. The material was PBMCs from the stem cell graft donor, obtained from the stem cell graft. The CDR3 DNA reads TGCAGCTCGGCCGGGGGGTCCACCTTTAGTCAAGAGACCCAGTACTTC. It specifies CSSAGGSTFSQETQYF.